This entry concerns a single T cell receptor (beta chain). Its cognate antigen is unknown. The CDR3 loop spans 16 amino acids. The ends were cut back, 5 bases at V and 1 base at J, with 17 bases in the middle. Germline CDR1 is SGHAT and CDR2 is FQNNGV. These data come from a study of OX40 agonist ivuxolimab in advanced cancers. Study information: Six ivuxolimab dose levels, 0.01 to 10 mg/kg, were given intravenously every 2 weeks. Hepatocellular carcinoma, melanoma, renal cell or head and neck cancer occurred in dose-escalation patients. Findings and caveats of the study: Researchers did not establish what antigens the expanded peripheral T cells target.

This table comes from immunoSEQ multiplex PCR, and its TCRdb copy is limited to in-frame clones, with some not included. The sample contains almost 70,000 clones, around 87% of which appear only once. The sample in question was CD4+ or CD8+ T cells sorted from blood, obtained in a trial of the OX40 agonist ivuxolimab. V gene TRBV11-2 combines with J gene TRBJ2-5; maybe TRBD1 (7 bases). This TCR derives from an adult with an advanced solid tumor such as melanoma, head and neck, liver or kidney cancer. The chain's CDR3 is CASSQTLRGAQETQYF. Here the CDR3 DNA reads TGTGCCAGCAGCCAAACCCTCAGGGGGGCCCAAGAGACCCAGTACTTC.